This section outlines one T cell receptor beta chain sequence together with its context. Antigen: not known. These data come from a study of identical twins. Study-wide findings and caveats: Compared with models, monozygotic twins showed more out-of-frame TCR alpha sharing. Low generation probability was overrepresented in out-of-frame alpha sequences shared by twins.

The authors used template switching to add a universal primer site and gave cDNA unique molecular identifiers. TCRdb reprocessed the 5' RACE reads with MiXCR, giving one entry per CDR3 protein. The sample carries around 220,000 distinct CDR3 sequences, about 10% recorded once. CDR3 size: 16 residues. Trimming shortened V by 8 bases and J by 0 bases, and 18 bases separated the two germline ends. The receptor's source is a man in his fifties in good health. The sequenced material came from memory T cells sorted from blood. J is TRBJ2-3 and V is TRBV12-3 or TRBV12-4; tentatively, D is TRBD2 (5 bases). The CDR3 region has the DNA TGTGCCAGCTCATGGAGGAAGGGCACAAGCACAGATACGCAGTATTTT. It is translated as CASSWRKGTSTDTQYF.